A selection of T cell receptor beta chains follows, all from one sample in a study of control samples from healthy donors and cancer patients. Libraries were prepared by immunoSEQ multiplex PCR; TCRdb keeps only in-frame clonotypes and omits some of them. The sample lists about 120,000 clones, more than 75% occurring once. Sequenced material: blood. Receptors were obtained from a woman in her seventies in good health. Both conserved end residues are part of each CDR3. The order of the fields is V gene, clone size, J gene, D gene, CDR3 DNA, CDR3 protein. The D gene is left open where the match is weak. Clone size is stated in some rows and not others, as once, few, many or a class when expanded.

TRBV5-1	.	TRBJ2-1	TRBD2	TGCGCCAGCAGCGTGGCTAGCGGATACAATGAGCAGTTCTTC	CASSVASGYNEQFF
TRBV5-5	.	TRBJ2-1	.	TGTGCCAGCAGGGATAGGCGGGGACAATACAATGAGCAGTTCTTC	CASRDRRGQYNEQFF
TRBV10-3	.	TRBJ1-3	TRBD1	TGTGCCATCACAGGGGGCCCGGGGAACACCATATATTTT	CAITGGPGNTIYF
TRBV6-6	.	TRBJ1-6	TRBD1	TGTGCCAGCAGTGGACAGGAGGTGGGATATAATTCACCCCTCCACTTT	CASSGQEVGYNSPLHF
TRBV28	.	TRBJ2-3	.	TGTGCCAGCAGTTTAGATACGCAGTATTTT	CASSLDTQYF
TRBV19	.	TRBJ1-6	.	TGTGCCAGTAGTATCGAGCAGGACCCTAATTCACCCCTCCACTTT	CASSIEQDPNSPLHF
TRBV5-6	.	TRBJ1-4	.	TGTGCCAGCAGCTTTTCCAACAGTATTAATGAAAAACTGTTTTTT	CASSFSNSINEKLFF
TRBV5-1	few	TRBJ2-3	.	TGCGCCAGCAGCCCCGAGACCACAGATACGCAGTATTTT	CASSPETTDTQYF
TRBV7-9	.	TRBJ1-2	.	TGTGCCAGCAGCTCCACGCTGGGGAACTATGGCTACACCTTC	CASSSTLGNYGYTF
TRBV11-3	.	TRBJ2-4	TRBD1	TGTGCCAGCAGCTCCGACAGGGGAAACATTCAGTACTTC	CASSSDRGNIQYF
TRBV6-2/TRBV6-3	.	TRBJ2-3	.	TGTGCCAGCAGTCCGCGGCCAGATACGCAGTATTTT	CASSPRPDTQYF
TRBV6-5	.	TRBJ2-5	.	TGTGCCAGCAGTCCGACCGGGACGGGCCGGGAGACCCAGTACTTC	CASSPTGTGRETQYF
TRBV11-3	.	TRBJ1-4	.	TGTGCCAGCAGCTGCGTGATGCGGGAAAAACTGTTTTTT	CASSCVMREKLFF
TRBV7-2	.	TRBJ1-2	TRBD1	TGTGCCAGCACCCCGGGACAGGGAGGCTATGGCTACACCTTC	CASTPGQGGYGYTF
TRBV10-3	.	TRBJ1-5	.	TGTGCCATCAGTCCGGAGGGCCTCGGGTATAGCAATCAGCCCCAGCATTTT	CAISPEGLGYSNQPQHF
TRBV5-1	.	TRBJ1-3	.	TGCGCCAGCAGCCCCCCGGAGGGTGGAAACACCATATATTTT	CASSPPEGGNTIYF
TRBV15	.	TRBJ2-5	TRBD2	TGTGCCACCAGCAGAGGGGAAGCGGGGGTCGGCCCGGAGACCCAGTACTTC	CATSRGEAGVGPETQYF
TRBV15	.	TRBJ1-6	.	TGTGCCACCAGCAGAGATCGTAGCTCCTATAATTCACCCCTCCACTTT	CATSRDRSSYNSPLHF
TRBV7-3	.	TRBJ1-2	TRBD1	TGTGCCAGCAGCGTGGACAGGGAAAGCTATGGCTACACCTTC	CASSVDRESYGYTF
TRBV29-1	.	TRBJ1-1	TRBD1	TGCAGCGCCAGGGGGGGCGCTTCCTCTGAAGCTTTCTTT	CSARGGASSEAFF
TRBV12-3/TRBV12-4	.	TRBJ1-1	.	TGTGCCAGCAGTTTGATGCGGAACACTGAAGCTTTCTTT	CASSLMRNTEAFF
TRBV7-9	few	TRBJ1-1	.	TGTGCCAGCAGCTTGGATCTCGACACTGAAGCTTTCTTT	CASSLDLDTEAFF
TRBV27	.	TRBJ2-5	.	TGTGCCAGCAGTTTATCGAACCTTATGGAGACCCAGTACTTC	CASSLSNLMETQYF
TRBV2	.	TRBJ1-1	TRBD1	TGTGCCAGCGGCAAGGGGGCGGTTAACACTGAAGCTTTCTTT	CASGKGAVNTEAFF
TRBV4-3	.	TRBJ1-4	.	TGCGCCAGCAGCCAAGACCGGGGAAAACTGTTTTTT	CASSQDRGKLFF
TRBV10-3	.	TRBJ2-1	TRBD2	TGTGCCATCAGTGTCGGGGGGGCCGAGGGGAATGAGCAGTTCTTC	CAISVGGAEGNEQFF
TRBV4-1	.	TRBJ1-4	.	TGCGCCAGCAGCCGGACCGGGACAACATCTACCAATGAAAAACTGTTTTTT	CASSRTGTTSTNEKLFF
TRBV4-3	.	TRBJ2-1	.	TGCGCCAGCAGCCAAGAACGGCAGGGGCCCCATGAGCAGTTCTTC	CASSQERQGPHEQFF
TRBV10-3	.	TRBJ2-5	TRBD2	TGTGCCATCAGGAGTAGCGGGATGTACCAAGAGACCCAGTACTTC	CAIRSSGMYQETQYF
TRBV18	.	TRBJ1-1	.	TGTGCCAGCTCACCGGGTGGGGGGAAGAGCACTGAAGCTTTCTTT	CASSPGGGKSTEAFF
TRBV7-9	.	TRBJ1-4	.	TGTGCCAGCAGCTTAGAGGGGGGAAATGAAAAACTGTTTTTT	CASSLEGGNEKLFF
TRBV7-2	.	TRBJ2-7	.	TGTGCCAGCAGCGTATCCTACGAGCAGTACTTC	CASSVSYEQYF
TRBV20-1	.	TRBJ2-3	.	TGCAGTGCTTTAGTTCTCCCTGCGCAGTATTTT	CSALVLPAQYF
TRBV15	.	TRBJ1-2	.	TGTGCCACCAGCAGAGACCTGACAAACTATGGCTACACCTTC	CATSRDLTNYGYTF
TRBV15	once	TRBJ2-1	TRBD2	TGTGCCACCAGCAGAGATCTGGGGACTAGCGCTTACAATGAGCAGTTCTTC	CATSRDLGTSAYNEQFF
TRBV12-3/TRBV12-4	.	TRBJ1-6	.	TGTGCCAGCAGTTTCCCGCGACAGCCGTTAACCTTT	CASSFPRQPLTF
TRBV9	once	TRBJ2-7	TRBD1	TGTGCCAGCAGCAGTGGGACAGCCTACGAGCAGTACTTC	CASSSGTAYEQYF
TRBV7-2	.	TRBJ2-5	.	TGTGCCAGCAGCCGGACAGACCAAGAGACCCAGTACTTC	CASSRTDQETQYF
TRBV2	.	TRBJ2-3	TRBD2	TGTGCCAGCAGCTTCGCGGGAGGATTTCTCACAGATACGCAGTATTTT	CASSFAGGFLTDTQYF
TRBV4-1	.	TRBJ1-6	.	TGCGCCAGCAGCCAACTTTATAATTCACCCCTCCACTTT	CASSQLYNSPLHF
TRBV19	.	TRBJ2-1	TRBD1	TGTGCCACCTCGACAGGGCTTTTTAACAATGAGCAGTTCTTC	CATSTGLFNNEQFF
TRBV6-6	.	TRBJ2-3	TRBD1	TGTGCCAGCAGCTCAGACAGGGGCAACACAGATACGCAGTATTTT	CASSSDRGNTDTQYF
TRBV6-2/TRBV6-3	.	TRBJ1-2	.	TGTGCCAGCAGTTATAGGCGTTCCGGGGTATATGGCTACACCTTC	CASSYRRSGVYGYTF
TRBV14	.	TRBJ1-2	.	TGTGCCAGCAGCCATCCCGGCGAGGGGGTCAACTATGGCTACACCTTC	CASSHPGEGVNYGYTF
TRBV12-3/TRBV12-4	.	TRBJ2-1	.	TGTGCCAGCACAGTTATCCCTAGTGAGCAGTTCTTC	CASTVIPSEQFF
TRBV7-9	.	TRBJ1-1	TRBD1	TGTGCCAGCAGCTCAGCACAGGGGTATAACACTGAAGCTTTCTTT	CASSSAQGYNTEAFF